This record concerns one TCR beta chain sequence. Its target is not known. These data come from a study of blood T cells in healthy people across ages. The study, taken as a whole, reports: Strong correlation was found linking TCR beta diversity to naive T cell percentage. The unsorted PBMCs prevented any conclusive comparison of naive versus antigen-experienced cells. Long-lived donors exceeded aged donors in naive CD4+ cells and diversity.

The use of a sample-barcoded 5' primer and a J-beta primer mix characterized a second PCR of 7 to 11 cycles. TCRdb re-called the 5' RACE reads through MiXCR, storing one row per CDR3 protein. This sample has 1.5 million to 2 million distinct CDR3 sequences, with roughly 28% found just once. V was clipped by 0 bases and J by 0 bases; unmatched bases: 19. The CDR3 is 21 amino acids. Per the germline V gene, CDR1 is LGHDT and CDR2 is YNNKEL (reference sequence). This receptor was taken from a woman aged 25 to 45 in good health. V gene TRBV3-1 combines with J gene TRBJ2-7; 8 bases match TRBD2. The sample consisted of blood. CDR3 in amino acids: CASSQDGRNTTSATNSYEQYF. The CDR3 nucleotides are TGTGCCAGCAGCCAAGATGGACGTAATACGACTAGCGCAACAAACTCCTACGAGCAGTACTTC.